This T cell receptor beta chain emerged from a study of blood T cell repertoires in COVID-19. At the level of the study: The analysed material was cDNA or gDNA that came from T cells, B-cell-depleted T cells, or PBMCs.

Repertoires were generated with immunoSEQ multiplex PCR, while TCRdb's copy carries only in-frame clones and drops some. The data show roughly 270,000 clones, about 85% seen once. Turning to this clone: The same CDR3 arises from other DNA sequences in this sample as well.

Per germline, CDR1 MDHEN and CDR2 SYDVKM. CDR3 length: 14 residues. The ends were cut back, 5 bases at V and 2 bases at J, with 12 bases in the middle. The sequenced material came from PBMCs or T cells enriched from blood (not recorded which). This TCR was sampled from a woman in her forties or fifties who had recovered from COVID-19. The rearrangement uses TRBV28 and TRBJ1-2; D call uncertain. The CDR3 loop is CASSSSPLNYGYTF. The CDR3 DNA sequence: TGTGCCAGCAGTAGTAGTCCCTTAAACTATGGCTACACCTTC.